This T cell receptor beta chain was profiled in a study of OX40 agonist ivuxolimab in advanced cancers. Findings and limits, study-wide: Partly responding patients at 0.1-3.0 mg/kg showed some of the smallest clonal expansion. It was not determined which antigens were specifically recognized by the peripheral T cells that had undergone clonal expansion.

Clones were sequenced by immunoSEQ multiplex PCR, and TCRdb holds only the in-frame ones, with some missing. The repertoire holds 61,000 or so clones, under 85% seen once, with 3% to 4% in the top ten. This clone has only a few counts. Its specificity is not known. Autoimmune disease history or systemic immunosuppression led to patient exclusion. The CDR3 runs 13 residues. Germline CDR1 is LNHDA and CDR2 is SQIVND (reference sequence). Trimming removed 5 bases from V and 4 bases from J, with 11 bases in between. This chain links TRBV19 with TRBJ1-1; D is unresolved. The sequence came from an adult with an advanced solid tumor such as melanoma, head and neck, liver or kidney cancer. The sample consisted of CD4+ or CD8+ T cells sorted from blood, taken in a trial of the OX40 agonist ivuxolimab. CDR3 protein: CASSVLGFTEAFF. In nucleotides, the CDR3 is TGTGCCAGTAGTGTCCTTGGATTCACTGAAGCTTTCTTT.